Below, one TCR beta chain is given with its context. Its antigen is unknown. There are no base qualities to consult, and no much larger clone falls within one base. Using the deep immunoSEQ assay, TCR CDR3 regions were amplified from genomic DNA by multiplex PCR. Genomic DNA extracted from each cell subset was distributed evenly over all wells of several immunoSEQ 96-well plates, and each plate served as one replicate. For sorted subsets, approximately 200 ng of genomic DNA, equivalent to some 30,000 T cell genomes, went into each replicate PCR. Purified libraries were measured with a Qubit 3.0 fluorometer, size-checked on a Bioanalyzer 2100, and measured again with the KAPA Library Quantification kit. Every immunoSEQ 96-well plate was sequenced on a separate single-read 150-cycle Illumina NextSeq 550 flow cell. Regarding the original processing steps: Because the immunoSEQ output included only junctional sequences and no quality scores, the filtering could not be the same as the filtering used for full-length reads. To assign V/J genes and CDR3, sequences were annotated against IMGT germline references using PyIR, a Python wrapper for IgBLAST v1.9. Reads were filtered out if the reads had weak V/J assignments (E-value above 1e-6), no CDR3, stop codons, out-of-frame junctions, or ambiguous translated residues. V3J clonotypes were defined as sequences sharing an identical inferred V gene, J gene, and CDR3 amino acid sequence. Percentage overlap between repertoires was computed as shared unique clonotypes divided by the size of the smaller repertoire. RTK rarefaction, the Chao1 estimator, and Recon v2.1 estimates of unobserved clonotypes were used to assess repertoire richness. For all TCRbeta clonotypes obtained by the gDNA method from a few donors, generation probabilities were computed with OLGA. Not all clones reach the TCRdb copy of this immuneACCESS table, which keeps in-frame sequences only. Checked studies attribute under half of the gap to unresolved V genes and leave the rest unexplained. V and J calls and clone size are as listed in that table; D and trimming were resolved from the DNA. The sample has approximately 1.1 million clones on record, roughly 74% of them singletons. The ten top clones hold approximately 0.56% of the sample.

The junction carries 8 bases between V and J, which are trimmed by 3 bases and 5 bases respectively. Reading from cysteine to phenylalanine, the CDR3 counts 13 amino acids. Only the CDR3 portion is preserved as DNA: 39 bases, with reading frame beginning at the first base. Per the germline V gene, SGHVS is the CDR1 and FQNEAQ is the CDR2. The sample is drawn from a study of shared clonotypes between healthy human individuals (dated by TCRdb to 2018 to 2020). In terms of the full investigation: A couple of women and a few men aged 18 to 49 years were included in the cohort. For each donor, three plates each were used for CD4 naive and CD4 memory, two plates were used for CD8 naive, and one plate was used for CD8 memory. To estimate repertoire size and how much clonotype sharing occurs between individuals, the study deeply sequenced the blood TCR repertoires of roughly 5 healthy adults. To increase sequencing depth and limit assay-specific biases, different laboratories used diverse techniques to prepare libraries and sequence TCR repertoires. Each donor's leukapheresis produced roughly between roughly 0.85 and 9.5 billion PBMCs.

The donors were healthy, HIV-negative adults with no recently reported acute infections or vaccinations. Every donor was a Caucasian adult residing in Nashville, Tennessee, USA. CD4+ T cells were enriched through magnetic negative selection, after which naive cells were positively selected on CD45RA and the remaining negative fraction served as the memory subset. Blood was collected by leukapheresis, and PBMCs were isolated by Ficoll-Histopaque density gradient centrifugation and then cryopreserved in liquid nitrogen vapor phase. Purity and quantity of every magnetically sorted T cell population were checked by analytical flow cytometry. Genomic DNA was isolated from each sorted fraction and quantified by UV absorbance on a Nanodrop 2000c. Results the study describes overall, beyond this receptor: Estimated clonotype richness was generally larger for naive than for memory subsets. Because the study included a small number of donors, the genetic and exposure-history diversity represented was limited. Sampling was restricted to blood, and TCR repertoires in tissue are likely to differ from TCR repertoires in blood. Sharing across several donors was observed for 4.5% to 6.5% of naive CD4, 3.5% of naive CD8, about 2.3% of memory CD4, and around 0.44% of memory CD8 clonotypes. Pairwise subsampling led to the expectation that sequencing depth would affect the degree of clonotype sharing among donors. Higher generation probabilities were observed for clonotypes shared by all four sorted-subset donors than for non-shared clonotypes. Rarefaction of sorted-subset datasets indicated incomplete sequencing despite the large sequencing depth.

Input material: memory CD4+ T cells from PBMCs. Per the publication, the cell subset or site label means: CD45RA-negative fraction. This chain joins TRBV7-8 to TRBJ1-5; the D gene cannot be named for sure. This TCR came from a man between 18 and 29 years old in good health. Some clones in this sample may be carry-over from other donors' samples. The DNA reads as follows: TGTGCCAGCAGCTTCGAGGGAGATCAGCCCCAGCATTTT. It specifies CASSFEGDQPQHF.